Each of the 28 T cell receptor beta chains below was sequenced from the same sample in a study of cytomegalovirus exposure and HLA in healthy donors. Sequencing was performed with immunoSEQ multiplex PCR; in TCRdb, only in-frame clones are kept and a portion is missing. The profile covers about 250,000 clones, with more than 75% appearing a single time and about 12% taken by the ten largest. The specimen was PBMCs. The receptors were gathered from a man between 18 and 35 years old in good health and CMV-seropositive.

The chain joins TRBV9 to TRBJ1-3, with 7 bases matching TRBD1. Germline V gives CDR1 SGDLS, CDR2 YYNGEE. V lost 3 bases and J lost 1; bases outside the gene matches: 4. This CDR3 has 15 amino acids. CDR3 protein: CASSDGTASGNTIYF. DNA of the CDR3: TGTGCCAGCAGCGATGGGACAGCTTCTGGAAACACCATATATTTT.

The J gene is TRBJ1-1, the V gene TRBV2; D is unclear. Germline CDR1 SNHLY, CDR2 FYNNEI. The V end lost 4 bases, the J end lost 3 bases, and 9 bases lay between the germline ends. There are 13 residues in the CDR3. The CDR3 loop reads CASSGGRDTEAFF. The CDR3 DNA follows: TGTGCCAGCAGTGGAGGGAGGGACACTGAAGCTTTCTTT.

The chain joins TRBV15 to TRBJ2-1, with TRBD2 matching 14 bases. The CDR3 has 17 amino acids. V shed 0 bases, J shed 9 bases, and the junction held 7 bases outside the gene matches. Germline CDR1 reads LNHNV; CDR2 reads YYDKDF (reference sequence). The CDR3 is CATSRDRLAGGLSEQFF. The CDR3 DNA reads TGTGCCACCAGCAGAGATAGACTAGCGGGAGGGCTCAGTGAGCAGTTCTTC.

This chain joins TRBV2 and TRBJ1-1; perhaps TRBD1 as D (5 bases). The CDR3 length is 16 residues. Trimming pared 4 bases from V and 2 bases from J, leaving 17 bases between. Germline loops: CDR1 SNHLY, CDR2 FYNNEI. CDR3 bases: TGTGCCAGCAGTGCATCAGAGGGGCCCAAAAACACTGAAGCTTTCTTT. Protein product: CASSASEGPKNTEAFF.

The chain links TRBV5-6 to TRBJ2-1; D not resolved. With 6 bases removed from V and 0 bases from J, the gap between germline ends came to 16 bases. This CDR3 is 16 amino acids long. Germline V gives CDR1 SGHDT, CDR2 YYEEEE. Written as DNA, the CDR3 is TGTGCCAGCACCCCCCGGGCAAAGAGCTCCTACAATGAGCAGTTCTTC. Amino acid sequence: CASTPRAKSSYNEQFF.

The chain uses TRBV29-1 and TRBJ2-7; D gene uncertain. The CDR3 is 11 amino acids. Trimming removed 7 bases from V and 4 bases from J, with 11 bases in between. CDR1 is SQVTM, CDR2 ANQGSEA, per germline. CDR3 protein: CSAGPRYEQYF. CDR3 in DNA: TGCAGCGCCGGGCCGCGATACGAGCAGTACTTC.

The V and J genes are TRBV29-1 and TRBJ2-7; no reliable D call. Trimming stripped 4 bases from V and 6 bases from J, with 16 bases between. Germline V gives CDR1 SQVTM, CDR2 ANQGSEA. This CDR3 spans 13 amino acids. DNA of the CDR3: TGCAGCGTTGCTTTCCGGCCTATAGGCGAGCAGTACTTC. Translated: CSVAFRPIGEQYF.

The chain recombines TRBV2 with TRBJ2-5; D gene uncertain. The CDR3 covers 13 residues. Germline CDR1 reads SNHLY; CDR2 reads FYNNEI. V was clipped by 3 bases and J by 2 bases, with 7 bases between them. CDR3 sequence reads: CASSDVGQETQYF. CDR3 coding DNA: TGTGCCAGCAGTGATGTGGGGCAAGAGACCCAGTACTTC.

This chain links TRBV5-1 with TRBJ2-7; the D gene is possibly TRBD2 (5 bases). V was trimmed by 3 bases and J by 2 bases, leaving 12 bases between them. CDR3 length equals 14 residues. CDR1 is SGHRS and CDR2 is YFSETQ in the germline V gene. CDR3 sequence: CASSYISGTYEQYF. The DNA for the CDR3 is TGCGCCAGCAGCTATATCAGCGGTACCTACGAGCAGTACTTC.

The CDR3: CASRDDRGRNQPQHF. In DNA form, the CDR3 reads TGTGCCAGCAGAGACGACAGGGGTAGGAATCAGCCCCAGCATTTT. This sequence joins TRBV2 and TRBJ1-5, with 8 bases identical to TRBD1. CDR3 length: 15 amino acids. CDR1 is SNHLY, CDR2 FYNNEI, per germline. J was trimmed by 4 bases and V by 6 bases; bases with no gene match: 8.

The chain recombines TRBV30 with TRBJ2-7; D could derive from TRBD1 or TRBD2 (5 bases each). V was trimmed by 4 bases and J by 2 bases, leaving 9 bases between them. Germline V gene lookup returns CDR1 GTSNPN and CDR2 SVGIG (reference sequence). CDR3 length: 12 amino acids. The CDR3 DNA is TGTGCCTGGAACCGGGACGCCTACGAGCAGTACTTC. Translating gives CAWNRDAYEQYF.

The chain employs TRBV19 and TRBJ1-1; possible D gene TRBD1, 5 bases. Trimming pared 5 bases from V and 6 bases from J, leaving 10 bases between. The CDR3 sequence is 12 residues long. CDR1 and CDR2 (germline): LNHDA, SQIVND (reference sequence). The CDR3 loop reads CASSYGGAEAFF. DNA for the CDR3: TGTGCCAGTAGTTACGGGGGAGCTGAAGCTTTCTTT. The complete variable domain, with remaining parts taken from reference TRBV19 and TRBJ1-1, reads DGGITQSPKYLFRKEGQNVTLSCEQNLNHDAMYWYRQDPGQGLRLIYYSQIVNDFQKGDIAEGYSVSREKKESFPLTVTSAQKNPTAFYLCASSYGGAEAFFGQGTRLTVV.

CDR3 in DNA: TGCAGTGCCTTAGTCAATGAGCAGTTCTTC. Translated, it gives CSALVNEQFF. This rearrangement joins TRBV20-1 to TRBJ2-1, with D unresolved. Germline-derived CDR1 and CDR2 are DFQATT and SNEGSKA (reference sequence). V lost 6 bases to trimming and J lost 6 bases, with 6 bases between them. This CDR3 has 10 residues.

The genes are TRBV6-6 and TRBJ1-2; 11 bases line up with TRBD1. The V gene's germline CDR1 is MNHNY and CDR2 SVGAGI (reference sequence). The CDR3 has 13 amino acids. V gave up 4 bases and J gave up 12 bases; unmatched junction bases: 7. The CDR3 nucleotides are TGTGCCAGCAGTTTCGGGACAGGGGGGGGAAACACCTTC. Protein sequence: CASSFGTGGGNTF.

The chain uses TRBV6-4 and TRBJ1-2; D is undetermined. CDR1 and CDR2 (germline): MRHNA, SNTAGT. The CDR3 sequence is 14 residues long. V was pared by 3 bases and J by 7 bases, with 15 bases between. CDR3 sequence (DNA): TGTGCCAGCAGTGAAGAGGGTCTGGCGGGTGGCTACACCTTC. This encodes CASSEEGLAGGYTF.

The chain couples TRBV6-1 to TRBJ2-1; D not certain. The CDR3 runs to 13 residues. The germline gives CDR1 MNHNS, CDR2 SASEGT. Trimming pared 6 bases from V and 7 bases from J, leaving 13 bases between. The CDR3 DNA is TGTGCCAGCAGCTTGGTCCTCCTTAATGAGCAGTTCTTC. It translates to CASSLVLLNEQFF.

The genes are TRBV29-1 and TRBJ1-1, with 7 bases identical to TRBD1. Germline-derived CDR1 and CDR2 are SQVTM and ANQGSEA. The CDR3 is 11 amino acids. V dropped 5 bases and J dropped 11; count of bases not matched to a gene: 8. The CDR3 DNA sequence: TGCAGCGTTCTCAAGACAGGGACCGCTTTCTTT. It yields the protein CSVLKTGTAFF.

The chain links TRBV5-6 to TRBJ1-5; 8 positions match TRBD1. V was clipped by 2 bases and J by 5 bases; unmatched bases: 3. CDR3 size: 14 residues. CDR1 and CDR2 (germline): SGHDT, YYEEEE. Here the CDR3 DNA reads TGTGCCAGCAGCTTCAAACAGGGGGATCAGCCCCAGCATTTT. Translating it yields CASSFKQGDQPQHF.

This rearrangement joins TRBV9 to TRBJ2-5; maybe TRBD1 (5 bases). V was pared by 0 bases and J by 1 base, with 10 bases between. The germline V gene encodes CDR1 SGDLS and CDR2 YYNGEE. This CDR3 comprises 15 residues. CDR3 region: CASSVDGRVQETQYF. The CDR3 nucleotides are TGTGCCAGCAGCGTAGATGGCAGGGTCCAAGAGACCCAGTACTTC.

The chain joins TRBV9 to TRBJ1-2; a possible D gene is TRBD1 (5 bases). The germline CDR1 and CDR2 sequences are SGDLS and YYNGEE. Trimming took off 4 bases at V and 8 bases at J, with 15 bases between the two ends. The CDR3 extends over 13 amino acids. The CDR3 nucleotides are TGTGCCAGCAGCATTTCCGGGGGGTTCGGCTACACCTTC. Translated: CASSISGGFGYTF.

J is TRBJ1-1 and V is TRBV6-5, with D perhaps TRBD1 (5 bases). Per germline, CDR1 MNHEY and CDR2 SVGAGI. V lost 6 bases to trimming and J lost 0 bases, with 11 bases between them. CDR3 length equals 14 residues. The CDR3 sequence: CASSVGGVNTEAFF. The CDR3 DNA follows: TGTGCCAGCAGCGTCGGGGGGGTGAACACTGAAGCTTTCTTT.

In this sample, this clone turned up a few times. V gene TRBV6-5 combines with J gene TRBJ2-5; D is unresolved. V dropped 0 bases and J dropped 13 bases, with 9 bases sitting between them. Germline loops: CDR1 MNHEY, CDR2 SVGAGI. The length of the CDR3 is 11 residues. The CDR3 nucleotides read TGTGCCAGCAGTTACTCCGGGTCCCTGTACTTC. Protein: CASSYSGSLYF.

The rearrangement joins TRBV5-1 to TRBJ2-5; TRBD2 might be the D (6 bases). Germline-derived CDR1 and CDR2 are SGHRS and YFSETQ. V was clipped by 4 bases and J by 4 bases, with 17 bases between them. The CDR3 is made up of 15 amino acids. This CDR3 is CASSPPTGAIETQYF. The CDR3, as DNA: TGCGCCAGCAGCCCCCCTACGGGAGCTATAGAGACCCAGTACTTC.

The chain uses TRBV5-6 and TRBJ2-3; unclear D gene. Trimming left V 2 bases short and J 2 bases short, with 3 bases between. This CDR3 region has 12 residues. Per the germline V gene, CDR1 is SGHDT and CDR2 is YYEEEE. The CDR3 reads CASSLFTDTQYF. The DNA for the CDR3 is TGTGCCAGCAGCTTATTCACAGATACGCAGTATTTT.

This chain links TRBV18 with TRBJ2-7; 11 bases are a match to TRBD2. After removal of 2 bases from V and 5 bases from J, the junction contained 14 bases not matched to a gene. Per germline, CDR1 KGHSH and CDR2 LQKENI. The CDR3 contains 18 residues. CDR3 DNA sequence: TGTGCCAGCTCACCAAGCACTAGCGGGAGTATAGGGGAAAACGAGCAGTACTTC. Its translation: CASSPSTSGSIGENEQYF.

The rearrangement joins TRBV2 to TRBJ2-6; unclear D gene. The length of the CDR3 is 15 residues. Per germline, CDR1 SNHLY and CDR2 FYNNEI. V was pared by 7 bases and J by 0 bases, with 10 bases between. The CDR3 sequence is CASINPLSGANVLTF. In nucleotides, the CDR3 is TGTGCCAGCATAAATCCTCTCTCTGGGGCCAACGTCCTGACTTTC.

This clone was counted a single time. This chain joins TRBV2 and TRBJ2-3; unclear D gene. In germline, CDR1 is SNHLY, CDR2 FYNNEI. The germline V and J ends were trimmed by 8 bases and 6 bases, with 12 bases remaining between them. This CDR3 region has 12 residues. The CDR3 spells CASDYLRDTQYF. The CDR3, as DNA: TGTGCCAGCGATTATTTAAGGGATACGCAGTATTTT.

The chain uses TRBV29-1 and TRBJ2-2, with TRBD1 matching 10 bases. Germline assignment: CDR1 SQVTM and CDR2 ANQGSEA. V lost 6 bases to trimming and J lost 7 bases; unmatched junction nucleotides: 8. The CDR3 extends over 14 amino acids. In DNA form, the CDR3 reads TGCAGCGTCGCTACAGGACAGGGGGTCGGGGAGCTGTTTTTT. It yields the protein CSVATGQGVGELFF.